Following are 21 T cell receptor beta chains from one sample sequenced in a study of CD8 T cells in Susac syndrome. When the RNA was reverse transcribed, random hexamers were used with an input of roughly 0.45 to 1 ug. TCRdb itself ran the immunoSEQ multiplex PCR reads through MiXCR, one entry per CDR3 protein. The sample holds 130,000 or so distinct CDR3 sequences; roughly 95% are singletons and the top ten take 0.11%. The sequenced sample was CD4+ T cells from PBMCs. These receptors all stem from a human donor with multiple sclerosis.

The count of this clonotype is one. This chain uses TRBV29-1 with TRBJ2-1; TRBD1 might be the D (5 bases). The CDR3 contains 13 residues. Germline V gene data show CDR1 as SQVTM and CDR2 as ANQGSEA. V lost 3 bases and J 3 bases, leaving 9 bases between the germline ends. The CDR3 loop is CSVEGPVYNEQFF. The CDR3 DNA reads as TGCAGCGTTGAGGGGCCCGTCTACAATGAGCAGTTCTTC.

This clonotype was seen a few times. V and J are TRBV14 and TRBJ1-5; D ambiguous. Trimming took off 2 bases at V and 1 base at J, with 3 bases between the two ends. From germline, CDR1 is SGHDN and CDR2 FVKESK. The CDR3 spans 13 residues. Here the CDR3 reads CASSQQSNQPQHF. CDR3 nucleotides: TGTGCCAGCAGCCAACAGAGCAATCAGCCCCAGCATTTT. The whole variable domain, remainder taken from reference TRBV14 and TRBJ1-5, is EAGVTQFPSHSVIEKGQTVTLRCDPISGHDNLYWYRRVMGKEIKFLLHFVKESKQDESGMPNNRFLAERTGGTYSTLKVQPAELEDSGVYFCASSQQSNQPQHFGDGTRLSIL.

The rearrangement links TRBV7-2 to TRBJ1-2; maybe TRBD1 (5 bases). Looked up from germline, CDR1 is SGHTA and CDR2 is FQGNSA. This CDR3 is built from 14 residues. V gave up 3 bases and J gave up 7 bases, with 15 bases separating them. The DNA of the CDR3 is TGTGCCAGCAGCTTTCTCTCCGGGACGGGTGGCTACACCTTC. Translated, it gives CASSFLSGTGGYTF.

V gene TRBV5-1 combines with J gene TRBJ2-5; tentative D call: TRBD2 (6 bases). Germline-derived CDR1 and CDR2 are SGHRS and YFSETQ. The CDR3 runs 16 residues. V shed 3 bases and J shed 4 bases, with 19 bases lying between them. The CDR3 DNA reads as TGCGCCAGCAGCTCCCTGTGGGGGGATAGAAGAGAGACCCAGTACTTC. It translates to CASSSLWGDRRETQYF.

The chain links TRBV20-1 to TRBJ1-2; D unresolved. Between the trimmed V and J ends, which lost 6 bases and 1 base, there was a span of 18 bases. The CDR3 has 15 amino acids. Germline V lookup: CDR1 DFQATT, CDR2 SNEGSKA (reference sequence). In nucleotides, the CDR3 is TGCAGTGCCCCAAAGCGCGATCCGGGTAACTATGGCTACACCTTC. Amino acid sequence: CSAPKRDPGNYGYTF.

The chain joins TRBV19 to TRBJ1-2; no clear D. The V and J ends lost 10 bases and 0 bases respectively, with 9 bases between them. The CDR3 consists of 12 residues. Germline V gene lookup returns CDR1 LNHDA and CDR2 SQIVND (reference sequence). Here the CDR3 DNA reads TGTGCCACCGTGTCGGCTAACTATGGCTACACCTTC. This codes for CATVSANYGYTF.

The chain couples TRBV28 to TRBJ1-5; D unclear. Germline V gene lookup returns CDR1 MDHEN and CDR2 SYDVKM. The V end was cut by 6 bases, the J end by 3 bases, with 15 bases between. CDR3 length: 15 residues. The CDR3: CASSPLRPDNQPQHF. The CDR3 bases are TGTGCCAGCAGCCCCCTCCGCCCCGACAATCAGCCCCAGCATTTT.

The rearrangement joins TRBV28 to TRBJ2-1; perhaps TRBD1 as D (5 bases). From germline, CDR1 is MDHEN and CDR2 SYDVKM. The CDR3 consists of 16 residues. V shed 6 bases and J shed 10 bases, with 25 bases lying between them. The CDR3 sequence: CASSPRAVLLQSEQFF. Here the CDR3 DNA reads TGTGCCAGCAGCCCCAGGGCGGTACTCCTGCAATCGGAGCAGTTCTTC.

The rearrangement joins TRBV7-2 to TRBJ2-5; D uncertain. The CDR3 consists of 15 residues. The germline V gene has CDR1 SGHTA and CDR2 FQGNSA. V shed 1 base and J shed 1 base, with 10 bases lying between them. CDR3 DNA sequence: TGTGCCAGCAGCTTAGTCGTACGTCCCCAAGAGACCCAGTACTTC. Its protein is CASSLVVRPQETQYF. The full variable domain, its missing parts supplied by reference TRBV7-2 and TRBJ2-5, is GAGVSQSPSNKVTEKGKDVELRCDPISGHTALYWYRQSLGQGLEFLIYFQGNSAPDKSGLPSDRFSAERTGGSVSTLTIQRTQQEDSAVYLCASSLVVRPQETQYFGPGTRLLVL.

The chain uses TRBV5-1 and TRBJ2-7; 10 bases agree with TRBD1. Germline loops: CDR1 SGHRS, CDR2 YFSETQ. The CDR3 is made up of 14 amino acids. Trimming removed 1 base from V and 7 bases from J; junction bases left unmatched: 5. The CDR3 reads CASSLIPGQGEQYF. As DNA, the CDR3 is TGCGCCAGCAGCTTGATCCCGGGACAGGGGGAGCAGTACTTC.

The chain recombines TRBV3-1 with TRBJ2-7; possibly TRBD2 for D (5 bases). The V gene's germline CDR1 is LGHDT and CDR2 YNNKEL (reference sequence). The CDR3 is 14 amino acids. Deletions cut 1 base from V and 2 bases from J, with 9 bases between. The CDR3 region is CASSQGRRTYEQYF. In DNA, the CDR3 is TGTGCCAGCAGCCAAGGACGGAGGACCTACGAGCAGTACTTC.

The gene calls are TRBV15 and TRBJ1-1; the D is unclear. CDR1 is LNHNV and CDR2 is YYDKDF in the germline V gene (reference sequence). The CDR3 covers 13 residues. V was trimmed by 0 bases and J by 1 base, leaving 3 bases between them. Written as DNA, the CDR3 is TGTGCCACCAGCAGAGAAGGGAACACTGAAGCTTTCTTT. Translation gives CATSREGNTEAFF.

The chain carries TRBV3-1 and TRBJ2-7; 10 bases are a match to TRBD1. CDR1 is LGHDT, CDR2 YNNKEL, per germline (reference sequence). The V gene end was trimmed by 4 bases and the J gene end by 6 bases; junction bases not matched to a gene: 3. The CDR3 has 13 residues. CDR3 amino acids: CASSPWDRGEQYF. The CDR3 nucleotides are TGTGCCAGCAGCCCTTGGGACAGGGGCGAGCAGTACTTC.

The chain joins TRBV24-1 to TRBJ2-3; TRBD1 agrees at 8 bases. J gave up 2 bases and V 5 bases, and 2 bases lay outside the gene matches. This CDR3 contains 14 residues. CDR1 and CDR2 (germline): KGHDR, SFDVKD. In DNA form, the CDR3 reads TGTGCCACCAGTGGGCAGGGGGCCACAGATACGCAGTATTTT. Amino acids: CATSGQGATDTQYF.

This clonotype has just one count. The rearrangement joins TRBV5-1 to TRBJ1-1; tentative D call: TRBD1 (5 bases). From germline, CDR1 is SGHRS and CDR2 YFSETQ. This CDR3 comprises 14 residues. Trimming stripped 0 bases from V and 4 bases from J, with 10 bases between. CDR3 DNA sequence: TGCGCCAGCAGCTTGGGCTATGGGGGCACTGAAGCTTTCTTT. This encodes CASSLGYGGTEAFF.

In its sample, this clonotype was seen once. The rearrangement uses TRBV27 and TRBJ2-7, with D possibly called TRBD1 or TRBD2 (5 bases each). Between the trimmed V and J ends, which lost 7 bases and 1 base, there was a span of 17 bases. The CDR3 is 15 residues long. CDR1 and CDR2 (germline): MNHEY, SMNVEV (reference sequence). The CDR3 is CASTPSGPTSYEQYF. In DNA, the CDR3 is TGTGCCAGCACCCCCTCGGGGCCCACGTCCTACGAGCAGTACTTC.

This clonotype was found a few times. The chain links TRBV7-2 to TRBJ2-1, with D unresolved. The V gene's germline CDR1 is SGHTA and CDR2 FQGNSA. V lost 4 bases to trimming and J lost 4 bases, with 8 bases between them. The CDR3 is made up of 13 amino acids. The CDR3 nucleotides read TGTGCCAGCAGCTCGGAATTATACAATGAGCAGTTCTTC. This translates into CASSSELYNEQFF. Filled out from reference TRBV7-2 and TRBJ2-1, the complete variable domain reads GAGVSQSPSNKVTEKGKDVELRCDPISGHTALYWYRQSLGQGLEFLIYFQGNSAPDKSGLPSDRFSAERTGGSVSTLTIQRTQQEDSAVYLCASSSELYNEQFFGPGTRLTVL.

The chain uses TRBV3-1 and TRBJ1-5; D may be TRBD1 (5 bases). Between the trimmed V and J ends, which lost 1 base and 1 base, there was a span of 8 bases. Per the germline V gene, CDR1 is LGHDT and CDR2 is YNNKEL (reference sequence). This CDR3 contains 15 residues. CDR3 loop: CASSQGRQSNQPQHF. In DNA form, the CDR3 reads TGTGCCAGCAGCCAAGGGCGACAGAGCAATCAGCCCCAGCATTTT.

The chain joins TRBV10-3 to TRBJ1-2; D gene ambiguous. The CDR3 has 15 amino acids. V was pared by 4 bases and J by 5 bases, with 17 bases between. Germline V lookup: CDR1 ENHRY, CDR2 SYGVKD. The CDR3 reads CAISVESGYVYGYTF. The DNA of the CDR3 is TGTGCCATCAGTGTCGAATCAGGTTACGTATATGGCTACACCTTC.

This clonotype was detected once. The chain combines TRBV5-1 with TRBJ2-7; 11 bases are a match to TRBD1. CDR1 is SGHRS, CDR2 YFSETQ, per germline. J was trimmed by 5 bases and V by 3 bases; bases with no gene match: 7. The CDR3 extends over 15 amino acids. The CDR3 loop reads CASSSAGTGGDEQYF. In DNA form, the CDR3 reads TGCGCCAGCAGCTCCGCCGGGACAGGGGGTGACGAGCAGTACTTC.

The gene calls are TRBV20-1 and TRBJ2-7; 12 bases map to TRBD2. The germline CDR1 and CDR2 sequences are DFQATT and SNEGSKA (reference sequence). J lost 3 bases, V lost 2 bases, and 2 bases had no gene match. This CDR3 contains 14 residues. The CDR3 sequence: CSARRLAGVYEQYF. DNA of the CDR3: TGCAGTGCTAGAAGACTAGCGGGGGTCTACGAGCAGTACTTC.